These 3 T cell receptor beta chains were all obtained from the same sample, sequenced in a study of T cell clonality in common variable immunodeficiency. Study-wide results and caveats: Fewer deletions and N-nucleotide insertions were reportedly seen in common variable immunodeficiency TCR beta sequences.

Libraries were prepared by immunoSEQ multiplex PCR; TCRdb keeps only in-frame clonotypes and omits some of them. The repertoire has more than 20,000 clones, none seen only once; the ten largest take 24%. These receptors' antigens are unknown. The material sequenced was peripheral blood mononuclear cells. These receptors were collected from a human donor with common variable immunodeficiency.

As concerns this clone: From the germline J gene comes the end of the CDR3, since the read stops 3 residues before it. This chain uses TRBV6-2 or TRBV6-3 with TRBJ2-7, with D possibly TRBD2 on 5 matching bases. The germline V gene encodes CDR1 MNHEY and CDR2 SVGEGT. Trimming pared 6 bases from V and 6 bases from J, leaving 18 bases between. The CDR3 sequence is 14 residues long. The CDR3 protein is CASSLPGFQTEQYF. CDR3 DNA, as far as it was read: TGTGCCAGCAGCCTACCGGGGTTTCAAACCGAG.

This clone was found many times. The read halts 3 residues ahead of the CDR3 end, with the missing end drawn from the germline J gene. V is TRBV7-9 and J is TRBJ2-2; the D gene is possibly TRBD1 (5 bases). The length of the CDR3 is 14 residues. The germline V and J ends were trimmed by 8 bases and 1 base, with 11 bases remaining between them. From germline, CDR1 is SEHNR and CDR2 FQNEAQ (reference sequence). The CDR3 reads CASGLQGNTGELFF. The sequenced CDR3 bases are TGTGCCAGCGGGCTTCAGGGGAACACCGGGGAG.

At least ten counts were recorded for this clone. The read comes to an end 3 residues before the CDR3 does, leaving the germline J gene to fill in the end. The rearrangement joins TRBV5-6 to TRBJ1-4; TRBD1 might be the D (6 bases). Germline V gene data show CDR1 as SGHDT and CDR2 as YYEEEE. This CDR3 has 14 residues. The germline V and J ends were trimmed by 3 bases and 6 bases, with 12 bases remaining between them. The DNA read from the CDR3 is TGTGCCAGCAGCTCCAGGGGCTTCGATGAAAAA. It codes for CASSSRGFDEK. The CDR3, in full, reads CASSSRGFDEKLFF.